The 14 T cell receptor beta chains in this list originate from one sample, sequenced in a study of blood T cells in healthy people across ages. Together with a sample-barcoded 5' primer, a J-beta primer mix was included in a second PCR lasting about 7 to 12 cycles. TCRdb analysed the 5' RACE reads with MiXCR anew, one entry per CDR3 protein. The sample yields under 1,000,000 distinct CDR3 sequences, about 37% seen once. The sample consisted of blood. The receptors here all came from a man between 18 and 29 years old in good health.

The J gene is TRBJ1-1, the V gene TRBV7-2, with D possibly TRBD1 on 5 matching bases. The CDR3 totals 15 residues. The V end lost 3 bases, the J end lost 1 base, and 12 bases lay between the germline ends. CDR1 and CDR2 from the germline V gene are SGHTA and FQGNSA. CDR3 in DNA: TGTGCCAGCAGCTTTGGCCCGAGGGGGAACACTGAAGCTTTCTTT. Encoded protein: CASSFGPRGNTEAFF.

The DNA for the CDR3 is TGTGCCAGCAGCCACCGCCTAGAGAATTCACCCCTCCACTTT. The encoded protein is CASSHRLENSPLHF. The chain links TRBV14 to TRBJ1-6, with no clear D. Trimming left V 3 bases short and J 7 bases short, with 10 bases between. Looked up from germline, CDR1 is SGHDN and CDR2 is FVKESK. This CDR3 has 14 residues.

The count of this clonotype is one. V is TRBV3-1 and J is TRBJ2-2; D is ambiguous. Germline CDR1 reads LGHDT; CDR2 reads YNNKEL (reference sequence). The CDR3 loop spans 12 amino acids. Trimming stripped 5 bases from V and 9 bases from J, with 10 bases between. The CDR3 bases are TGTGCCAGCAGCTCCCGAGCCTGGGAGCTGTTTTTT. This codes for CASSSRAWELFF.

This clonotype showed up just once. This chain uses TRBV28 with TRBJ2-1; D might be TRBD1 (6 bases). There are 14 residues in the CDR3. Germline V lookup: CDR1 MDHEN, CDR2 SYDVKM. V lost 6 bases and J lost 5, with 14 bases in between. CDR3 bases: TGTGCCAGCAGAAAGGGGCAGGGGAACAATGAGCAGTTCTTC. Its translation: CASRKGQGNNEQFF. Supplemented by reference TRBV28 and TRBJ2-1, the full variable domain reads DVKVTQSSRYLVKRTGEKVFLECVQDMDHENMFWYRQDPGLGLRLIYFSYDVKMKEKGDIPEGYSVSREKKERFSLILESASTNQTSMYLCASRKGQGNNEQFFGPGTRLTVL.

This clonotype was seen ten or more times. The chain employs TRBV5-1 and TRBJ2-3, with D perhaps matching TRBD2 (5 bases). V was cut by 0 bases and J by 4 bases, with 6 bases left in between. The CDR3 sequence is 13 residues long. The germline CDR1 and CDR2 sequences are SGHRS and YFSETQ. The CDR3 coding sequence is TGCGCCAGCAGCTTGGGGGAGTCAGATACGCAGTATTTT. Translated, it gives CASSLGESDTQYF.

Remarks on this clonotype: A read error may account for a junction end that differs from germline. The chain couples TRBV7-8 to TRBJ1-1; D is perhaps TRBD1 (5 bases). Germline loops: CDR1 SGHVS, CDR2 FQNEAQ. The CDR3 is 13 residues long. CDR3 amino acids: CVSSFGGLSEAFF. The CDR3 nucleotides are TGTGTCAGCAGCTTTGGGGGTCTGTCTGAAGCTTTCTTT.

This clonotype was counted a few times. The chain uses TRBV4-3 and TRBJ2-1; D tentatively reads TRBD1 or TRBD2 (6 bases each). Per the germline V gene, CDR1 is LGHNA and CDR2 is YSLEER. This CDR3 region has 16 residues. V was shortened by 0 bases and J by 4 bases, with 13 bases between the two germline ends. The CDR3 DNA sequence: TGCGCCAGCAGCCAAGATCCCGGGGGCGCTTACAATGAGCAGTTCTTC. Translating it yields CASSQDPGGAYNEQFF.

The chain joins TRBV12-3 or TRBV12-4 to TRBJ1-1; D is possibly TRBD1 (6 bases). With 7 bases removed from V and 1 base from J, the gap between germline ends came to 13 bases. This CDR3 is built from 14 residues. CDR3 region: CASIRGQRNTEAFF. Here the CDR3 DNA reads TGTGCCAGCATCCGAGGACAGAGGAACACTGAAGCTTTCTTT.

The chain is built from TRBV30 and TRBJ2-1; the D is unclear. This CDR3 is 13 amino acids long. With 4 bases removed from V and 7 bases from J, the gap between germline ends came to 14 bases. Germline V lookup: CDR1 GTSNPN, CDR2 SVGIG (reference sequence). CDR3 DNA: TGTGCCTGGACCCCTAGACTCCCAAATGAGCAGTTCTTC. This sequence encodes CAWTPRLPNEQFF. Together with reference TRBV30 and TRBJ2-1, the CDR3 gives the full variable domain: SQTIHQWPATLVQPVGSPLSLECTVEGTSNPNLYWYRQAAGRGLQLLFYSVGIGQISSEVPQNLSASRPQDRQFILSSKKLLLSDSGFYLCAWTPRLPNEQFFGPGTRLTVL.

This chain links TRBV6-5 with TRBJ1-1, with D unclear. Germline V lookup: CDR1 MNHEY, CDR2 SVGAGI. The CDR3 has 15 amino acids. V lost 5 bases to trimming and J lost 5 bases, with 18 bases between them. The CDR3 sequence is CASSPWTAAVTEAFF. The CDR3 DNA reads TGTGCCAGCAGTCCATGGACCGCCGCGGTGACTGAAGCTTTCTTT.

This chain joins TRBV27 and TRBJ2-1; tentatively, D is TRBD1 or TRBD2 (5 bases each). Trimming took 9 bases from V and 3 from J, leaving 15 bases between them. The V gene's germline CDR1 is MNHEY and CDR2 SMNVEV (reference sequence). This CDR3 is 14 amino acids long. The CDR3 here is CASLRPGGYNEQFF. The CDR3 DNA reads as TGTGCCAGTTTAAGACCTGGGGGCTACAATGAGCAGTTCTTC.

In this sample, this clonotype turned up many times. The CDR3 DNA sequence: TGTGCCAGCACCGGGTGTAACTCCTACGAGCAGTACTTC. Amino acid sequence: CASTGCNSYEQYF. This sequence joins TRBV21-1 and TRBJ2-7; the table's D call of TRBD1 was not tested on the DNA. TRBV21-1 is marked as a pseudogene. The CDR3 has 13 amino acids.

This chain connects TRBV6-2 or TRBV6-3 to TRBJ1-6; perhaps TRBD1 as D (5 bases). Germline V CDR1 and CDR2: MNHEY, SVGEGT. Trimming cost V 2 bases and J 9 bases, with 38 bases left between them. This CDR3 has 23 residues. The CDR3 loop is CASSYPVRAGSNEEPWGGSPLHF. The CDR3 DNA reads TGTGCCAGCAGTTACCCGGTCAGGGCAGGATCCAATGAAGAACCCTGGGGGGGTTCACCCCTCCACTTT.

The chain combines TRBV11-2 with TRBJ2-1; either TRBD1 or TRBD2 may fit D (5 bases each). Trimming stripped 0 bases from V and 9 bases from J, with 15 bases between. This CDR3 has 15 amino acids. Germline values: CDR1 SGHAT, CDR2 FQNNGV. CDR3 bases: TGTGCCAGCAGCTTAGACCCCTCCAGGGACGGTGAGCAGTTCTTC. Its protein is CASSLDPSRDGEQFF.